The entry that follows covers one T cell receptor (beta chain) sequence. Its target is unknown. The data originate from a study of Ad26.COV2.S vaccination and SARS-CoV-2 variants. The CDR3 is 13 residues long. CDR1 is SNHLY and CDR2 is FYNNEI in the germline V gene. V was pared by 6 bases and J by 8 bases, with 16 bases between. General study points: Spike-specific CD8+ and CD4+ T cell responses reportedly showed substantial breadth after vaccination. The TCR-based breadth and depth measures might underestimate overall T cell responses.

Treatment denoted: some 19 received Ad26.COV2.S at low or high dose, single or two shots; several received placebo; per-sample allocation not given. Day 63 following the first vaccine or placebo injection was when the samples were taken. The table came from immunoSEQ multiplex PCR; TCRdb's copy has only in-frame clones and leaves some out. The sample includes over 250,000 clones, 70% to 90% seen only once; the top ten take around 3%. The TCR originated in a person between 18 and 59 years old who received the Ad26.COV2.S COVID-19 vaccine or a placebo. Material: peripheral blood, obtained in a trial of Ad26.COV2.S vaccine versus placebo. The chain has TRBV2 and TRBJ1-2, with a possible D match to TRBD1 (6 bases). The CDR3 DNA reads as TGTGCCAGCAGGGAGGCTTCAGGGGAGGGCTACACCTTC. Protein sequence: CASREASGEGYTF.